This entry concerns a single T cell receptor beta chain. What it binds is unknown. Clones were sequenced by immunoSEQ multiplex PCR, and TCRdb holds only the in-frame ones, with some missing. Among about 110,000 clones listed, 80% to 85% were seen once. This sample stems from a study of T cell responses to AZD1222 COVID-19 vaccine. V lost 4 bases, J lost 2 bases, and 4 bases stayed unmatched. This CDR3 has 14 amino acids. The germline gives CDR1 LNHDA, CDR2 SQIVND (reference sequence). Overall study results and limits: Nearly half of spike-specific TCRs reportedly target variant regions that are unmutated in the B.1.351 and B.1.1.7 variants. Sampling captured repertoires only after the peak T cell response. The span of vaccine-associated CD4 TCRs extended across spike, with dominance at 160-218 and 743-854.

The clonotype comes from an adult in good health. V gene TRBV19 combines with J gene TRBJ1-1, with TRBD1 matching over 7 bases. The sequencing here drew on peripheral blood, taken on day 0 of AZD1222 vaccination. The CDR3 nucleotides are TGTGCCAGTAGTACGGGACAGAGTAACACTGAAGCTTTCTTT. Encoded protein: CASSTGQSNTEAFF.